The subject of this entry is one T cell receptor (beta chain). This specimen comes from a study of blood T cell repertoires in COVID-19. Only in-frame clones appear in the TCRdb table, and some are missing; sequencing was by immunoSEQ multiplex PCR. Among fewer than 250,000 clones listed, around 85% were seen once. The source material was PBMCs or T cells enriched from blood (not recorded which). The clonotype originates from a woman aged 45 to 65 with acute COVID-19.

CDR3 nucleotides: TGCGCCAGCAGCTTGCTACAGGGGAAGAACACTGAAGCTTTCTTT. It encodes CASSLLQGKNTEAFF. This chain links TRBV5-1 with TRBJ1-1, with 7 bases that match TRBD1. Germline CDR1 is SGHRS and CDR2 is YFSETQ. The CDR3 extends over 15 amino acids. J gave up 1 base and V 1 base, and 4 bases lay outside the gene matches.